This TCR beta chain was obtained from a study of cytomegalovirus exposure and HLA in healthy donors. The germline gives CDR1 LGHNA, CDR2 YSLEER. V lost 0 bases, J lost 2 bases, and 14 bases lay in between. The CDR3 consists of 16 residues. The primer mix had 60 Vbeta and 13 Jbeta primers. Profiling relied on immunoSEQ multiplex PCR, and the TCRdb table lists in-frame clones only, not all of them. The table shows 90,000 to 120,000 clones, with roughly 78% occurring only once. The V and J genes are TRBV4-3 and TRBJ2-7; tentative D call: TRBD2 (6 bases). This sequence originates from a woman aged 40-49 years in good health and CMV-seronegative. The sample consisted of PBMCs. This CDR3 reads CASSQEREVYPYEQYF. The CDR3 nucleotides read TGCGCCAGCAGCCAAGAAAGGGAGGTCTATCCCTACGAGCAGTACTTC.